These 15 T cell receptor beta chains were all obtained from the same sample, sequenced in a study of T cells of healthy individuals. Via MiXCR, TCRdb re-called the 5' RACE reads, giving one row per CDR3 protein. The sample shows around 63,000 distinct CDR3 sequences, under 20% of them seen only once. The receptor source for this set is a human donor in good health.

This clonotype was recorded at least ten times. One junction end disagrees with the germline gene, perhaps due to a read error. The chain joins TRBV2 to TRBJ1-2; 7 bases are a match to TRBD1. The length of the CDR3 is 12 residues. CDR1 is SNHLY, CDR2 FYNNEI, per germline. CDR3 sequence (DNA): TGTGCCAGCAGGATCAGGGCCCCGGACAGGTCCTTC. Protein sequence: CASRIRAPDRSF.

V is TRBV27 and J is TRBJ2-7; perhaps TRBD1 as D (5 bases). CDR3 length equals 14 residues. CDR1 is MNHEY, CDR2 SMNVEV, per germline (reference sequence). V lost 2 bases and J lost 7, with 15 bases in between. The DNA for the CDR3 is TGTGCCAGCAGTTTACCCAGCAGGGCTGGGGAGCAGTACTTC. This sequence encodes CASSLPSRAGEQYF.

There are many counts of this clonotype. The gene calls are TRBV28 and TRBJ2-7, with TRBD2 matching over 13 bases. Germline loops: CDR1 MDHEN, CDR2 SYDVKM. The CDR3 contains 16 residues. Losses at the gene ends were 6 bases for V and 0 bases for J; bases not matched to a gene: 5. CDR3 residues: CASRLGLAGSSYEQYF. Written as DNA, the CDR3 is TGTGCCAGCAGGTTGGGACTAGCGGGGAGCTCCTACGAGCAGTACTTC.

Ten or more counts support this clonotype. V gene TRBV20-1 combines with J gene TRBJ2-3; 12 positions agree with TRBD2. The CDR3 spans 16 residues. V shed 0 bases, J shed 0 bases, and the junction held 1 base outside the gene matches. Per the germline V gene, CDR1 is DFQATT and CDR2 is SNEGSKA (reference sequence). In DNA form, the CDR3 reads TGCAGTGCTAGAGATGGGACTAGCGGGAGCACAGATACGCAGTATTTT. Encoded protein: CSARDGTSGSTDTQYF.

This clonotype was seen more than once but under ten times. J is TRBJ1-2 and V is TRBV10-3, with TRBD1 matching over 7 bases. Per the germline V gene, CDR1 is ENHRY and CDR2 is SYGVKD. The CDR3 has 14 amino acids. Germline trimming cut 7 bases from V and 6 bases from J; bases unmatched to any gene: 11. The CDR3 region is CAITRTTGSDGYTF. As DNA, the CDR3 is TGTGCCATCACGCGGACGACAGGGTCGGATGGCTACACCTTC.

This clonotype was seen many times. The chain links TRBV28 to TRBJ2-7; no firm D call. The germline CDR1 and CDR2 sequences are MDHEN and SYDVKM. The CDR3 has 12 amino acids. The V end was cut by 4 bases, the J end by 3 bases, with 7 bases between. The CDR3 here is CASSSNIYEQYF. The CDR3 nucleotides are TGTGCCAGCAGTTCAAATATCTACGAGCAGTACTTC. Supplemented by reference TRBV28 and TRBJ2-7, the full variable domain reads DVKVTQSSRYLVKRTGEKVFLECVQDMDHENMFWYRQDPGLGLRLIYFSYDVKMKEKGDIPEGYSVSREKKERFSLILESASTNQTSMYLCASSSNIYEQYFGPGTRLTVT.

There are many counts of this clonotype. This chain connects TRBV27 to TRBJ1-5; no firm D call. V was clipped by 5 bases and J by 7 bases, with 15 bases between them. The CDR3 has 14 residues. Germline V gene lookup returns CDR1 MNHEY and CDR2 SMNVEV (reference sequence). CDR3 nucleotides: TGTGCCAGCAGTAAGTTAGATGGGATACAGCCCCAGCATTTT. Translated, it gives CASSKLDGIQPQHF.

This clonotype came up a few times. The rearrangement joins TRBV2 to TRBJ1-2; the D is unclear. Trimming cost V 1 base and J 4 bases, with 4 bases left between them. Per germline, CDR1 SNHLY and CDR2 FYNNEI. The CDR3 is 12 amino acids. This CDR3 reads CASSEGGYGYTF. The CDR3 nucleotides read TGTGCCAGCAGTGAAGGCGGCTATGGCTACACCTTC.

Ten or more counts support this clonotype. The chain couples TRBV29-1 to TRBJ2-2, with TRBD2 as a possible D gene (5 bases). Trimming left V 7 bases short and J 1 base short, with 13 bases between. This CDR3 has 14 amino acids. CDR1 SQVTM and CDR2 ANQGSEA come from the germline V gene. DNA for the CDR3: TGCAGCGCCCGCCAGGAGGTGAACACCGGGGAGCTGTTTTTT. Amino acids: CSARQEVNTGELFF.

The chain recombines TRBV11-1 with TRBJ2-7; D remains ambiguous. CDR1 is SGHAT and CDR2 is FQDESV in the germline V gene (reference sequence). This CDR3 has 14 amino acids. V was cut by 2 bases and J by 2 bases, with 10 bases left in between. CDR3 DNA sequence: TGTGCCAGCAGCTTACGAAGGGTCCCCTACGAGCAGTACTTC. Protein product: CASSLRRVPYEQYF.

Ten or more counts support this clonotype. The chain's CDR3 is CATRDNYEQYF. The CDR3 DNA follows: TGTGCCACCCGCGACAACTACGAGCAGTACTTC. The rearrangement joins TRBV10-3 to TRBJ2-7; D is undetermined. The germline V gene has CDR1 ENHRY and CDR2 SYGVKD. Between the trimmed V and J ends, which lost 10 bases and 3 bases, there was a span of 10 bases. The CDR3 spans 11 residues.

This clonotype was seen many times. V is TRBV29-1 and J is TRBJ1-1, with 7 nucleotides matching TRBD1. Germline V CDR1 and CDR2: SQVTM, ANQGSEA. Germline trimming cut 7 bases from V and 2 bases from J; bases unmatched to any gene: 10. The length of the CDR3 is 14 residues. This chain's CDR3 is CSAVEQGINTEAFF. The CDR3 DNA sequence: TGCAGCGCCGTAGAACAGGGGATTAACACTGAAGCTTTCTTT.

The V gene is TRBV12-5, the J gene TRBJ1-5; unclear D gene. The CDR3 consists of 14 residues. Germline V gene lookup returns CDR1 LGHNT and CDR2 FRNRAP. The CDR3 sequence is CASTITTGNQPQHF. CDR3 DNA sequence: TGTGCCAGCACCATAACGACGGGCAATCAGCCCCAGCATTTT.

This clonotype appeared many times. The chain couples TRBV28 to TRBJ2-3; D perhaps matches TRBD1 (5 bases). CDR3 length equals 14 residues. CDR1 and CDR2 from the germline V gene are MDHEN and SYDVKM. The V and J ends lost 3 bases and 2 bases respectively, with 9 bases between them. This chain's CDR3 is CASSFAGFTDTQYF. The CDR3 DNA follows: TGTGCCAGCAGTTTTGCAGGGTTCACAGATACGCAGTATTTT. Using reference TRBV28 and TRBJ2-3 for the parts outside the CDR3, the full variable domain is DVKVTQSSRYLVKRTGEKVFLECVQDMDHENMFWYRQDPGLGLRLIYFSYDVKMKEKGDIPEGYSVSREKKERFSLILESASTNQTSMYLCASSFAGFTDTQYFGPGTRLTVL.

The CDR3 DNA reads as TGTGCCAGCAGCCAAGCCCCGATGACCCAGTACTTC. Translated: CASSQAPMTQYF. This chain links TRBV14 with TRBJ2-5; D is uncertain. V lost 1 base, J lost 7 bases, and 7 bases lay in between. The CDR3 is 12 residues long. Germline V gene data show CDR1 as SGHDN and CDR2 as FVKESK.